Listed below are T cell receptor beta chains from one sample, sequenced in a study of blood T cells in healthy people across ages. MiXCR, run by TCRdb on the 5' RACE reads, gives a single entry per CDR3 protein. The sample consists of approximately 1,700,000 distinct CDR3 sequences, more than 35% of them appearing once. What was sequenced was blood. The receptors here all came from a human donor in good health. Both conserved end residues are part of each CDR3.

>15|TRBJ2-7|TRBV29-1
CSVEGLQERPYEQYF
>14|TRBJ2-1|TRBV7-2
CASSATFASNEQFF
>11|TRBJ2-5|TRBV24-1
CATSDDRGSYF
>13|TRBJ1-2|TRBV24-1
CATSDFADYGYTF
>13|TRBJ2-2|TRBV2
CASMGLTTGELFF
>14|TRBJ2-7|TRBV5-1
CASSWAGDRDEQYF
>13|TRBJ2-7|TRBV5-6
CAGSSQGYYGQYF
>13|TRBJ1-1|TRBV3-1
CASSQRRQAEAFF
>14|TRBJ2-7|TRBV6-2/TRBV6-3
CASSPGLETYEQYF
>13|TRBJ2-7|TRBV12-3/TRBV12-4
CASSGREVYEQYF
>15|TRBJ1-5|TRBV5-1
CASSLIPGSDQPQHF
>14|TRBJ1-2|TRBV6-5
CASRDRGHSAGYTF
>13|TRBJ2-7|TRBV7-2
CASRATGRYEQYF
>15|TRBJ2-3|TRBV6-2/TRBV6-3
CASSSAGGAIDTQYF
>11|TRBJ1-1|TRBV7-3
CAAWGLIEAFF
>15|TRBJ2-7|TRBV28
CASSFETTLSYEQYF
>12|TRBJ1-2|TRBV9
CASSPQGHGYTF
>13|TRBJ1-1|TRBV19
CASSMDGSTEAFF
>14|TRBJ2-5|TRBV29-1
CSVEWGPIQETQYF
>15|TRBJ2-3|TRBV6-5
CASSYSGLVTDTQYF
>14|TRBJ2-2|TRBV29-1
CSVDLAGDTGELFF
>14|TRBJ2-5|TRBV2
CASRRTAIQETQYF
>15|TRBJ1-2|TRBV28
CASSTRPEPLDGYTF
>13|TRBJ1-1|TRBV20-1
CSPREPLNTEAFF
>15|TRBJ2-1|TRBV15
CATNAGGSSYNEQFF
>15|TRBJ2-1|TRBV20-1
CSARVEGGDYNEQFF
>14|TRBJ2-7|TRBV29-1
CSVAAGGDSYEQYF
>16|TRBJ2-5|TRBV7-2
CASSSKWLAGGETQYF
>15|TRBJ2-1|TRBV7-2
CASSRRGGSYNEQFF
>13|TRBJ2-5|TRBV6-5
CASTRNHQETQYF
>15|TRBJ1-1|TRBV4-1
CASSQADRGYTEAFF
>16|TRBJ1-1|TRBV10-3
CAISDFGDRGSTEAFF
>15|.|TRBV7-9
CASSLQGSVIYEQYF
>18|TRBJ2-3|TRBV10-3
CAITRMVAGGGATDTQYF
>15|TRBJ1-6|TRBV4-3
CASSQVEAPNSPLHF
>15|TRBJ2-3|TRBV7-2
CASSLREREGDTQYF
>13|TRBJ1-2|TRBV4-1
CASSSRGDYGYTF
>16|TRBJ2-2|TRBV5-1
CASSLGGVANTGELFF
>13|TRBJ2-2|TRBV9
CASMSISDGELFF
>13|TRBJ2-7|TRBV14
CASSLTGTGKEYF
>14|TRBJ1-5|TRBV6-6
CASSDTNSNQPQHF
>11|TRBJ1-1|TRBV20-1
CSEKGVTEAFF
>15|TRBJ2-5|TRBV12-3/TRBV12-4
CASSFVGGEQETQYF